The source of this T cell receptor (beta chain) is a study of tumor and adjacent non-tumor tissue in lung cancer. Study-wide context: Patients were aged roughly 30 to 76, 10 men and about five women, stage I to III.

Three rounds of nested PCR, following a modified ARM-PCR protocol, produced the TCRbeta library. TCRdb reprocessed the multiplex PCR reads via MiXCR and lists one record per CDR3 protein. Of 65,000 to 90,000 distinct CDR3 sequences listed, approximately 71% were seen once; the top ten hold roughly 12%. This clonotype has ten or more counts. Trimming cost V 4 bases and J 5 bases, with 13 bases left between them. Germline V gene data show CDR1 as SGHKS and CDR2 as YYEKEE (reference sequence). There are 14 residues in the CDR3. The template was RNA from unsorted bulk tissue. Donors were chemotherapy-naive, newly diagnosed lung cancer surgical patients in China, August–late 2014.

Sequenced sample: lung tumor tissue. The chain recombines TRBV5-5 with TRBJ2-1; D remains ambiguous. This clonotype was sampled from a woman in her seventies with non-small cell lung cancer. CDR3 in amino acids: CASSLAWVNNEQFF. The DNA for the CDR3 is TGTGCCAGCAGCCTGGCCTGGGTAAACAATGAGCAGTTCTTC. Together with reference TRBV5-5 and TRBJ2-1, the CDR3 gives the full variable domain: DAGVTQSPTHLIKTRGQQVTLRCSPISGHKSVSWYQQVLGQGPQFIFQYYEKEERGRGNFPDRFSARQFPNYSSELNVNALLLGDSALYLCASSLAWVNNEQFFGPGTRLTVL.